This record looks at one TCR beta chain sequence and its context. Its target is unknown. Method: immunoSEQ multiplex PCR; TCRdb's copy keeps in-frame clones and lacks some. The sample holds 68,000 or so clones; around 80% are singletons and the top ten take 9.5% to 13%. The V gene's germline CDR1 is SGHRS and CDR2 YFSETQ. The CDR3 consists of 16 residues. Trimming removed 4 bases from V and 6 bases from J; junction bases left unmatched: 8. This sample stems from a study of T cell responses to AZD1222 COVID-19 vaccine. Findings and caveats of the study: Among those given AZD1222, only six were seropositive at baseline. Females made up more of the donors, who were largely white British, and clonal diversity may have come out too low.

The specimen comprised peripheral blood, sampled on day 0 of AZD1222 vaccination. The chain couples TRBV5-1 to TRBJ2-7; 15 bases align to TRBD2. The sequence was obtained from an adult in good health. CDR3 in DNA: TGCGCCAGCAGCACCGGGACTAGCGGGGGGAGGATCGAGCAGTACTTC. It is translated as CASSTGTSGGRIEQYF.